The source of this T cell receptor (beta chain) is a study of PD-1 blockade in classical Hodgkin lymphoma. Study information: Nivolumab was administered to patients intravenously at 3 mg/kg every 2 weeks.

Regarding the study as a whole: Patients newly diagnosed and complete responders had comparable baseline diversity. Healthy donors reportedly exceeded newly diagnosed patients in baseline TCR diversity.

Germline loops: CDR1 SGHRS, CDR2 YFSETQ. Trimming took off 3 bases at V and 0 bases at J, with 6 bases between the two ends. The CDR3 is 13 amino acids. Each patient relapsed following autologous stem cell transplantation, and prior brentuximab vedotin exposure differed. Relapsed/refractory classical Hodgkin lymphoma patients had complete, partial or progressive responses. Clones were sequenced by immunoSEQ multiplex PCR, and TCRdb holds only the in-frame ones, with some missing. The table has about 98,000 clones, 75% to 85% seen once. On this clone itself: Its antigen is not known.

The receptor was isolated from a human donor with classical Hodgkin lymphoma. Material: peripheral blood mononuclear cells (PBMCs), obtained before the second cycle of nivolumab. The genes are TRBV5-1 and TRBJ1-1, with D possibly matching TRBD1 (5 bases). The CDR3 DNA is TGCGCCAGCAGCTCACAGGTGAACACTGAAGCTTTCTTT. It encodes CASSSQVNTEAFF. The full variable domain, rest sourced from reference TRBV5-1 and TRBJ1-1, is KAGVTQTPRYLIKTRGQQVTLSCSPISGHRSVSWYQQTPGQGLQFLFEYFSETQRNKGNFPGRFSGRQFSNSRSEMNVSTLELGDSALYLCASSSQVNTEAFFGQGTRLTVV.